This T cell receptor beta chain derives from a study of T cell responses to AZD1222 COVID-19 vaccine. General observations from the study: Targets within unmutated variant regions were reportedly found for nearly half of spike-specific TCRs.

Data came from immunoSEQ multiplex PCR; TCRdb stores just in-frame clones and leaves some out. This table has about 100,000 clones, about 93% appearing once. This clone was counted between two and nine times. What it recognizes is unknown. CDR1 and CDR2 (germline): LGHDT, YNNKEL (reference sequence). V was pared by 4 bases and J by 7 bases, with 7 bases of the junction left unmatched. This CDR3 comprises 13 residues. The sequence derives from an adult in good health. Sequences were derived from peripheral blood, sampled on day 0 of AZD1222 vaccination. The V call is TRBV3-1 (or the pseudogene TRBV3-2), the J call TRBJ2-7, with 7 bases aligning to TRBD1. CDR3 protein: CASSLKRGQEQYF. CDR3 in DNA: TGTGCCAGCAGCCTTAAGAGGGGGCAGGAGCAGTACTTC.